This TCR beta chain was identified in a study of Ad26.COV2.S vaccination and SARS-CoV-2 variants. Regarding this clone: The antigen is undetermined.

Assay used: immunoSEQ multiplex PCR; TCRdb lists only in-frame clones, some missing. Of about 680,000 clones in the sample, 70% to 90% were seen once. Treatment specified: over 15 received Ad26.COV2.S at low or high dose, single or two shots; 5 received placebo; per-sample allocation not given. Collection of the samples took place on day 63 after the first injection of vaccine or placebo. Vaccination employed an Ad26 vector expressing the Wuhan-strain SARS-CoV-2 spike. Study results and limitations: In TCR breadth and depth analyses, total T cell responses may have been underestimated. Breadth measured for non-spike TCRs was similar across vaccine and placebo recipients.

V was pared by 1 base and J by 12 bases, with 6 bases of the junction left unmatched. Germline CDR1 is SGHAT and CDR2 is FQNNGV. CDR3 length: 15 amino acids. The chain joins TRBV11-2 to TRBJ2-1; TRBD2 aligns across 13 bases. The sample in question was peripheral blood, obtained in a trial of Ad26.COV2.S vaccine versus placebo. This receptor was identified in a person between 18 and 60 years old who received the Ad26.COV2.S COVID-19 vaccine or a placebo. The CDR3 protein is CASSLGRTSGGRQFF. Here the CDR3 DNA reads TGTGCCAGCAGCTTAGGCCGGACTAGCGGGGGCAGGCAGTTCTTC.